The clone carrying this T cell receptor (beta chain) was seen at least ten times. V lost 7 bases to trimming and J lost 1 base; unmatched junction nucleotides: 4. The CDR3 is made up of 14 amino acids. This record belongs to a study of T cell repertoires in cytomegalovirus infection. MiXCR, applied by TCRdb to the reads, yields one record per CDR3 protein. The profile shows some 300,000 distinct CDR3 sequences, roughly 15% of them singletons. The sequenced sample was PBMCs. The clonotype was recovered from a human donor in good health (CMV status not recorded). Some clones in this sample may be carry-over from other donors' samples. V gene TRBV12-3 or TRBV12-4 combines with J gene TRBJ2-1; 7 bases align to TRBD1. In nucleotides, the CDR3 is TGTGCCAGCATTCCGACAGGGTCCTACAATGAGCAGTTCTTC. Protein product: CASIPTGSYNEQFF.